This TCR beta chain was sequenced for a study of early T cells in non-severe SARS-CoV-2 infection. The library protocol tagged individual cDNA molecules with unique molecular identifiers. In TCRdb, the 5' RACE reads were re-called with MiXCR into one record per CDR3 protein. The table has around 57,000 distinct CDR3 sequences, roughly 10% seen once; the top ten hold around 1.6%. V lost 5 bases to trimming and J lost 2 bases; unmatched junction nucleotides: 5. Germline values: CDR1 DFQATT, CDR2 SNEGSKA (reference sequence). This CDR3 has 13 residues. The sequencing sample was made of whole blood. This sequence joins TRBV20-1 and TRBJ2-5; 7 nucleotides line up with TRBD1. The clonotype was recovered from an adult who was a healthcare worker with PCR-confirmed SARS-CoV-2 infection or an uninfected control (not recorded which). CDR3 loop: CSAQGQIQETQYF. DNA for the CDR3: TGCAGTGCTCAGGGACAGATTCAAGAGACCCAGTACTTC.